This T cell receptor beta chain is drawn from a study of blood T cell repertoires in COVID-19. Study information: Whether acute or convalescent, the COVID-19 samples came from the United States, Italy and Spain.

The CDR3 length is 14 residues. Between the trimmed V and J ends, which lost 3 bases and 9 bases, there was a span of 15 bases. Per the germline V gene, CDR1 is LNHDA and CDR2 is SQIVND (reference sequence). Source study methods: Reference gene primer amplification gave estimated nucleated cell counts. Clones were read by immunoSEQ multiplex PCR, and TCRdb kept only the in-frame ones, dropping some. The V and J calls and clone size come from that table; D and trimming were worked out from the DNA. The data contain over 90,000 clones, around 86% of them singletons. This clone was detected only a few times.

The sample consisted of peripheral blood. The chain recombines TRBV19 with TRBJ2-1; D is possibly TRBD2 (5 bases). This receptor was taken from a woman in her 70s with acute or convalescent COVID-19. DNA for the CDR3: TGTGCCAGTAGTATTCTCGGCGTGGGAGTTGAGCAGTTCTTC. Translated: CASSILGVGVEQFF.